This record concerns one TCR beta chain sequence. Its antigen target is currently unknown. Base qualities are not recorded, but no much larger clone differs from it by a single base. Healthy HIV-negative adults with no recently reported acute infections or vaccinations were included as donors. Only Caucasian adults living in Nashville, Tennessee, USA were represented among the donors. CD4+ T cells were enriched through magnetic negative selection, after which naive cells were positively selected on CD45RA and the remaining negative fraction served as the memory subset. Blood was obtained by leukapheresis, after which PBMCs were separated by Ficoll-Histopaque density gradient centrifugation and cryopreserved in liquid nitrogen vapor phase. Analytical flow cytometry was used to check the purity and quantity of each magnetically sorted T cell population. Genomic DNA was isolated from every sorted fraction and measured by UV absorbance on a Nanodrop 2000c.

The data were obtained in a study of shared clonotypes between healthy human individuals (dated by TCRdb to the early 2020s). In terms of the full investigation: The cohort included three men and a couple of women between 18 and 49 years of age. Leukapheresis yielded between about 0.85 and 10 billion PBMCs per donor. To estimate repertoire size and how much clonotype sharing occurs between individuals, the study deeply sequenced the blood TCR repertoires of about five healthy adults. For each donor, CD4 naive and CD4 memory were each run on three plates, CD8 naive on two plates, and CD8 memory on one plate. To increase sequencing depth and limit assay-specific biases, different laboratories used diverse techniques to prepare libraries and sequence TCR repertoires. What the study reported, not specific to this receptor: Sharing across a few donors was observed for 5% to 6.5% of naive CD4, over 3% of naive CD8, 2% to 2.5% of memory CD4, and roughly 0.4% of memory CD8 clonotypes. Even with the large sequencing depth, rarefaction of the sorted-subset datasets indicated that sequencing was incomplete. Sampling was limited to blood, and TCR repertoires in tissue likely differ from TCR repertoires in blood. Because the study included only a small number of donors, the genetic and exposure-history diversity represented was limited. Clonotypes shared by all four sorted-subset donors showed higher generation probabilities than non-shared clonotypes. Pairwise subsampling led to the expectation that sequencing depth would affect the degree of clonotype sharing among donors. Naive subsets generally had larger estimated clonotype richness than memory subsets.

Using the deep immunoSEQ assay, multiplex PCR amplified TCR CDR3 regions from genomic DNA. Extracted genomic DNA from each cell subset was distributed evenly across all wells of several immunoSEQ 96-well plates, and each plate was treated as a replicate. For sorted subsets, each replicate PCR was loaded with roughly 200 ng genomic DNA, equivalent to 30,000 or so T cell genomes. Purified libraries were quantified with a Qubit 3.0 fluorometer, sized on a Bioanalyzer 2100, and re-quantified with the KAPA Library Quantification kit. Each immunoSEQ 96-well plate was sequenced on its own single-read 150-cycle Illumina NextSeq 550 flow cell. In the source study's methods: The immunoSEQ output contained only junctional sequences without quality scores, so filtering could not match that applied to full-length reads. To assign V/J genes and CDR3, sequences were annotated using PyIR, a Python wrapper for IgBLAST v1.9, with IMGT germline references. Reads with weak V/J assignments (E-value above 1e-6), missing CDR3, stop codons, out-of-frame junctions, or ambiguous translated residues were removed. V3J clonotypes were defined by identical inferred V gene, J gene, and CDR3 amino acid sequence. The percentage overlap between two repertoires was calculated by dividing the number of shared unique clonotypes by the size of the smaller repertoire. RTK rarefaction, the Chao1 estimator, and Recon v2.1 estimates of unobserved clonotypes were used to assess repertoire richness. Generation probabilities were computed with OLGA for all TCRbeta clonotypes obtained by the gDNA method from four donors. TCRdb provides this immuneACCESS table in a form limited to in-frame rearrangements. Some clones are lacking; in checked studies, under half of them reflect an unresolved V gene, and why the rest are absent is not known. V and J calls and clone size are given by that table; D and trimming were obtained from the DNA. For this sample the table gives about 2 million clones, of which roughly 94% were detected only once. The leading ten clones occupy 0.1% to 0.15% of the sample.

The sequence was obtained from a man between 18 and 35 years old in good health. The sequenced sample was naive CD4+ T cells sorted from blood. The cell subset or site label, as the study defines it: CD45RA+ positively selected.

Here the CDR3 is given as CASSLRSGPNSPNTEAFF. The DNA reads TGCGCCAGCAGCTTGCGTTCGGGACCCAACTCCCCAAACACTGAAGCTTTCTTT. The chain is assembled from TRBV5-1 and TRBJ1-1; TRBD1 is a weak D gene call, 5 bases matching. V loses 1 base, J loses 2 bases, and the germline ends lie 21 bases apart. CDR1 SGHRS and CDR2 YFSETQ were looked up in the germline V gene. CDR3 length: 18 amino acids, cysteine to phenylalanine. Only the CDR3 region is kept as DNA, spanning 54 bases read in frame from base 1.